The 17 T cell receptor beta chains listed next were all sequenced from one sample in a study of T-cell memory formation after mild COVID-19. TCRdb redid the calling of the 5' RACE reads with MiXCR, one entry per CDR3 protein. The sample lists about 500,000 distinct CDR3 sequences; over 20% were seen once. The source material was PBMCs or a T cell subset sorted from them (not recorded which). Receptors were obtained from an adult woman who had mild COVID-19 (a few samples of this study predate the infection). Cell type and time point are not known.

This clonotype was seen a handful of times. The chain has TRBV20-1 and TRBJ1-1, with D perhaps matching TRBD1 (6 bases). Trimming removed 0 bases at V and 7 bases at J, with 15 bases between. The CDR3 loop spans 14 amino acids. Germline V gene lookup returns CDR1 DFQATT and CDR2 SNEGSKA (reference sequence). DNA for the CDR3: TGCAGTGCTAGAGAGACAGGCCTTCGACTTGAAGCTTTCTTT. Translation gives CSARETGLRLEAFF.

This clonotype was observed a handful of times. V usage is TRBV20-1 and J usage is TRBJ1-1, with 7 bases lining up with TRBD1. Germline CDR1 is DFQATT and CDR2 is SNEGSKA (reference sequence). V was clipped by 0 bases and J by 11 bases; unmatched bases: 9. The length of the CDR3 is 13 residues. The CDR3 region is CSARDLAGQQAFF. For the CDR3, the DNA is TGCAGTGCTAGAGATCTCGCGGGACAGCAGGCTTTCTTT.

V gene TRBV4-2 combines with J gene TRBJ2-1; weak D call: TRBD2 (7 bases). Per germline, CDR1 LGHNA and CDR2 YNFKEQ. V lost 7 bases to trimming and J lost 2 bases, with 15 bases between them. This CDR3 is built from 15 residues. The CDR3 sequence: CASTPRRGPYNEQFF. Here the CDR3 DNA reads TGTGCCAGCACCCCCCGGCGGGGGCCCTACAATGAGCAGTTCTTC.

This chain uses TRBV12-3 or TRBV12-4 with TRBJ1-4; 7 positions agree with TRBD1. V gave up 3 bases and J gave up 7 bases; unmatched junction bases: 8. This CDR3 is 15 amino acids long. The CDR3 coding sequence is TGTGCCAGCAGTTTTCTAGGCAGGGGGATTGAAAAACTGTTTTTT. Its translation is CASSFLGRGIEKLFF.

CDR3 amino acids: CASSVGGLAGDPDTQYF. In nucleotides, the CDR3 is TGTGCCAGCAGCGTGGGTGGGCTAGCGGGGGACCCAGATACGCAGTATTTT. The chain links TRBV9 to TRBJ2-3; 10 nucleotides match TRBD2. CDR3 length: 17 residues. V trimming: 2 bases; J trimming: 4 bases; junction bases outside the gene matches: 10. In germline, CDR1 is SGDLS, CDR2 YYNGEE.

The chain uses TRBV7-9 and TRBJ2-2, with D unclear. Germline loops: CDR1 SEHNR, CDR2 FQNEAQ (reference sequence). The CDR3 length is 17 residues. Trimming shortened V by 1 base and J by 6 bases, and 18 bases separated the two germline ends. The CDR3 DNA follows: TGTGCCAGCAGCTTAGAAGAAGAACTCCTTACGCCCGGGGAGCTGTTTTTT. Encoded protein: CASSLEEELLTPGELFF.

V usage is TRBV7-2 and J usage is TRBJ2-7; perhaps TRBD1 as D (5 bases). This CDR3 is 14 amino acids long. CDR1 and CDR2 from the germline V gene are SGHTA and FQGNSA. With 6 bases removed from V and 3 bases from J, the gap between germline ends came to 15 bases. CDR3 residues: CASSLWGVNYEQYF. DNA for the CDR3: TGTGCCAGCAGTCTTTGGGGCGTGAACTACGAGCAGTACTTC.

The chain employs TRBV13 and TRBJ2-3; 10 nucleotides agree with TRBD2. CDR1 is PRHDT, CDR2 FYEKMQ, per germline (reference sequence). The junction had 7 bases not matched to a gene; V was cut back by 7 bases and J by 6 bases. The CDR3 covers 14 residues. The CDR3 sequence is CASTGGLARDTQYF. The CDR3 DNA reads TGTGCCAGCACTGGGGGACTAGCGCGGGATACGCAGTATTTT.

The chain combines TRBV15 with TRBJ2-1, with D tentatively TRBD1 or TRBD2 (5 bases each). Deletions cut 1 base from V and 3 bases from J, with 7 bases between. This CDR3 has 14 amino acids. Germline assignment: CDR1 LNHNV and CDR2 YYDKDF (reference sequence). CDR3 DNA sequence: TGTGCCACCAGCAGAGGAGGGGACTACAATGAGCAGTTCTTC. Its translation: CATSRGGDYNEQFF.

This clonotype was detected only a few times. The chain combines TRBV6-1 with TRBJ1-1; 9 bases are a match to TRBD1. Trimming took 4 bases from V and 0 from J; bases not matched to a gene: 12. CDR1 and CDR2 (germline): MNHNS, SASEGT. The CDR3 has 18 amino acids. The CDR3 nucleotides are TGTGCCAGCAGTGGGGGTTCCCGGGACAGGGAGGTGAACACTGAAGCTTTCTTT. Translation gives CASSGGSRDREVNTEAFF.

This sequence joins TRBV4-3 and TRBJ2-1; no reliable D call. Germline CDR1 reads LGHNA; CDR2 reads YSLEER. The length of the CDR3 is 15 residues. V lost 1 base and J 5 bases, leaving 12 bases between the germline ends. The CDR3 DNA reads TGCGCCAGCAGCCAAGCTTTCCCCCTAGACAATGAGCAGTTCTTC. Its protein product is CASSQAFPLDNEQFF.

This clonotype appeared a few times. The chain employs TRBV11-2 and TRBJ2-2; D unresolved. CDR3 length: 16 residues. Germline CDR1 reads SGHAT; CDR2 reads FQNNGV. Deletions cut 5 bases from V and 3 bases from J, with 16 bases between. The CDR3 sequence is CASSPAGYSYTGELFF. CDR3 coding DNA: TGTGCCAGCAGCCCAGCAGGTTACTCCTACACCGGGGAGCTGTTTTTT.

The chain couples TRBV6-5 to TRBJ2-2; D gene unclear. The CDR3 contains 15 residues. Germline V gene sequence: CDR1 MNHEY, CDR2 SVGAGI. Trimming took 2 bases from V and 6 from J, leaving 13 bases between them. CDR3 amino acids: CASSYGPHRSGELFF. DNA of the CDR3: TGTGCCAGCAGTTACGGGCCCCATCGGTCCGGGGAGCTGTTTTTT.

In this sample, this clonotype turned up a few times. CDR3 DNA: TGTGCCAGCAGCTTTACCGGGACCCTCAGTGAGCAGTTCTTC. Protein product: CASSFTGTLSEQFF. V is TRBV7-2 and J is TRBJ2-1, with D perhaps given as TRBD1 or TRBD2 (5 bases each). This CDR3 spans 14 amino acids. CDR1 is SGHTA, CDR2 FQGNSA, per germline. Trimming shortened V by 3 bases and J by 9 bases, and 15 bases separated the two germline ends.

DNA of the CDR3: TGTGCCACCAGCCCTAGACATGAACAGCCCCAGCATTTT. It codes for CATSPRHEQPQHF. This chain joins TRBV15 and TRBJ1-5; D gene unclear. Germline loops: CDR1 LNHNV, CDR2 YYDKDF (reference sequence). V lost 5 bases and J 7 bases, leaving 12 bases between the germline ends. The CDR3 is made up of 13 amino acids. Together with reference TRBV15 and TRBJ1-5, the CDR3 gives the full variable domain: DAMVIQNPRYQVTQFGKPVTLSCSQTLNHNVMYWYQQKSSQAPKLLFHYYDKDFNNEADTPDNFQSRRPNTSFCFLDIRSPGLGDTAMYLCATSPRHEQPQHFGDGTRLSIL.

This clonotype came up a few times. CDR3 sequence: CASSRTGGPQPQHF. CDR3 DNA: TGCGCCAGCAGCCGCACGGGGGGCCCTCAGCCCCAGCATTTT. The chain uses TRBV5-1 and TRBJ1-5; D may be TRBD1 (6 bases). The CDR3 contains 14 residues. Trimming took off 4 bases at V and 6 bases at J, with 14 bases between the two ends. Germline V gene sequence: CDR1 SGHRS, CDR2 YFSETQ.

The chain combines TRBV21-1 with TRBJ2-4; TRBD2 is the table's D call, not checked against the DNA. TRBV21-1 is designated a pseudogene. The CDR3 spans 18 residues. DNA of the CDR3: TGTGCCACCGATGGGGGGAACAGCGACTACGGAGCCAAAAACATTCAGTACTTC. Translating it yields CATDGGNSDYGAKNIQYF.